This T cell receptor (beta chain) originates from a study of PD-1 and CTLA-4 blockade in melanoma. Sequenced by immunoSEQ multiplex PCR; TCRdb stores in-frame clones only, minus some. The sample includes approximately 33,000 clones, more than 85% of them seen just once. This CDR3 is 19 amino acids long. Germline V lookup: CDR1 SGHDT, CDR2 YYEEEE. J lost 0 bases, V lost 2 bases, and 12 bases had no gene match. This receptor was obtained from a human donor with melanoma. The chain joins TRBV5-6 to TRBJ1-5; 9 nucleotides agree with TRBD1. Specimen: CD8+ T cells from peripheral blood, collected from a patient given anti-PD-1 treatment. Here the CDR3 reads CASSFLGDRVSYSNQPQHF. In nucleotides, the CDR3 is TGTGCCAGCAGCTTCCTCGGGGACAGGGTTTCTTATAGCAATCAGCCCCAGCATTTT.